This T cell receptor beta chain is drawn from a study of cytomegalovirus exposure and HLA in healthy donors. Researchers ran the PCR with 60 Vbeta and 13 Jbeta primers. Assay: immunoSEQ multiplex PCR; the TCRdb copy retains only in-frame clones and omits some. The sample has approximately 120,000 clones, about two thirds seen once. This clone was observed a single time. The TCR originated in a man aged 55 to 70 in good health and CMV-seropositive. The sample taken for sequencing was PBMCs.

The CDR3 protein is CASSFDSPSTDTQYF. Written as DNA, the CDR3 is TGCGCCAGCAGCTTCGACAGTCCTAGCACAGATACGCAGTATTTT. This sequence joins TRBV5-1 and TRBJ2-3; the D gene is possibly TRBD1 (5 bases). Looked up from germline, CDR1 is SGHRS and CDR2 is YFSETQ. This CDR3 is built from 15 residues. Trimming cost V 2 bases and J 0 bases, with 10 bases left between them. Full variable domain (remainder filled in from reference TRBV5-1 and TRBJ2-3): KAGVTQTPRYLIKTRGQQVTLSCSPISGHRSVSWYQQTPGQGLQFLFEYFSETQRNKGNFPGRFSGRQFSNSRSEMNVSTLELGDSALYLCASSFDSPSTDTQYFGPGTRLTVL.